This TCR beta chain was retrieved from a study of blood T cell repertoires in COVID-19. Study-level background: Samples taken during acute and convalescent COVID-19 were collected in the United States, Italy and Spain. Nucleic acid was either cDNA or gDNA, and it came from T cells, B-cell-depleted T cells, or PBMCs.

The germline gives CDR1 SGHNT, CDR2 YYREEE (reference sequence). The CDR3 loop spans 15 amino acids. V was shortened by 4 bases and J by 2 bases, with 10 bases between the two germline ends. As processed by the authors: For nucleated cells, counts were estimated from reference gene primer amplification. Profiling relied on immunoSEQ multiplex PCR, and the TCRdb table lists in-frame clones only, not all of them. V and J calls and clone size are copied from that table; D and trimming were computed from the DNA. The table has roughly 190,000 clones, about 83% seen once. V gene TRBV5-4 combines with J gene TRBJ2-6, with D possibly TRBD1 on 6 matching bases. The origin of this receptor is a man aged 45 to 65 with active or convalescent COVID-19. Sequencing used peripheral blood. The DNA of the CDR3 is TGTGCCAGCAGCCATAACAGGGCTGGGGCCAACGTCCTGACTTTC. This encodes CASSHNRAGANVLTF.